This paragraph covers one T cell receptor beta chain sequence. Its cognate antigen is unknown. These data come from a study of T cell responses to AZD1222 COVID-19 vaccine. Across the study: The study pooled second doses at about 4 or about 12 weeks.

From germline, CDR1 is GTSNPN and CDR2 SVGIG (reference sequence). This CDR3 is 11 amino acids long. Points from the study as a whole: Unmutated regions of variants are reportedly targeted by nearly half of spike-specific TCRs. Recipients of AZD1222 seropositive at baseline numbered only 6 or 7. The donors showed a predominance of white British ancestry and of females, with possible underestimation of clonal diversity.

TCRdb's table, derived via immunoSEQ multiplex PCR, lists solely in-frame clones and lacks some. The sample has some 150,000 clones, 90% seen once. Sequencing was performed on peripheral blood, taken on day 0 of AZD1222 vaccination. The chain has TRBV30 and TRBJ1-4; 7 bases fit TRBD1. This clonotype was obtained from an adult in good health. The CDR3 reads CALGTDEKLFF. As DNA, the CDR3 is TGTGCATTGGGGACAGATGAAAAACTGTTTTTT.